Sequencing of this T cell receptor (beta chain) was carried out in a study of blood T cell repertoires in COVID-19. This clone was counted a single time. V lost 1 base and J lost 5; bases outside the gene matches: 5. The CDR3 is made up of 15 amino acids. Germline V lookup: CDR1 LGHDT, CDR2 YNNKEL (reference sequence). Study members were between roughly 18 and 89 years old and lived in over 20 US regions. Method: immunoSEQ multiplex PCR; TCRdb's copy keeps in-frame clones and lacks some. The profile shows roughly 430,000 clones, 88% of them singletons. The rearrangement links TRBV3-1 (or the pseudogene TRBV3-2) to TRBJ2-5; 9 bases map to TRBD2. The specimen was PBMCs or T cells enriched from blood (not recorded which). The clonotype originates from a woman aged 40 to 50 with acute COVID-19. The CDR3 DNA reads TGTGCCAGCAGCCAAGCGGTGAGCGGGGGGGAGACCCAGTACTTC. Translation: CASSQAVSGGETQYF.